A selection of T cell receptor beta chains follows, all from one sample in a study of shared clonotypes between healthy human individuals. Clones were read by immunoSEQ multiplex PCR, and TCRdb kept only the in-frame ones, dropping some. The repertoire holds fewer than 3 million clones, with 85% to 95% as singletons. The sequenced material came from naive CD4+ T cells from PBMCs. The receptors derive from a man aged 18 to 30 in good health. Some clones in this sample may be carry-over from other donors' samples. The CDR3 runs from the conserved cysteine through the conserved F or W. The order of the fields is clone size, D gene, J gene, V gene, CDR3 length, CDR3 protein, CDR3 DNA. The D gene is left open where the match is weak. Rows may omit the clone size; those that give it use once, few, many or a size class.

>once|.|TRBJ2-7|TRBV5-5|14
CASSSAGWTYEQYF
TGTGCCAGCAGCTCGGCCGGGTGGACCTACGAGCAGTACTTC
>.|.|TRBJ2-1|TRBV1|16
CTSSQVGSREYGEQFF
TGCACCAGCAGCCAAGTTGGATCTAGGGAGTATGGTGAGCAGTTCTTC
>.|.|TRBJ2-7|TRBV7-9|12
CASSLILGEQYF
TGTGCCAGCAGCTTAATCCTGGGAGAGCAGTACTTC
>.|.|TRBJ1-2|TRBV7-9|13
CASSTFQDSGYTF
TGTGCCAGCAGCACCTTCCAAGACAGCGGCTACACCTTC
>.|TRBD2|TRBJ2-2|TRBV19|16
CASSSWTSVNTGELFF
TGTGCCAGTAGTTCATGGACTAGCGTGAACACCGGGGAGCTGTTTTTT
>.|.|TRBJ2-7|TRBV5-1|14
CASRPLSGPYEQYF
TGCGCCAGCAGACCTCTTAGCGGTCCCTACGAGCAGTACTTC
>once|TRBD2|TRBJ2-7|TRBV7-9|14
CASSLPGLGDEQYF
TGTGCCAGCAGCTTACCCGGACTAGGTGACGAGCAGTACTTC
>.|TRBD2|TRBJ2-7|TRBV30|17
CAWSVSRWSGRVGEQYF
TGTGCCTGGAGTGTATCCCGGTGGAGCGGGAGGGTAGGCGAGCAGTACTTC
>.|TRBD2|TRBJ2-3|TRBV12-5|16
CASGGGLAGVIDTQYF
TGTGCTAGTGGGGGGGGACTAGCGGGAGTGATAGATACGCAGTATTTT
>.|.|TRBJ2-1|TRBV15|14
CATSSALVYNEQFF
TGTGCCACCAGCAGCGCACTAGTTTACAATGAGCAGTTCTTC
>.|.|TRBJ2-3|TRBV29-1|14
CSAEGAGATDTQYF
TGCAGCGCCGAGGGGGCGGGAGCTACAGATACGCAGTATTTT
>.|.|TRBJ1-5|TRBV7-9|13
CASSLEGGTPQHF
TGTGCCAGCAGCTTAGAGGGAGGTACACCCCAGCATTTT
>once|TRBD2|TRBJ2-1|TRBV11-2|16
CASSTLTSGLVNEQFF
TGTGCCAGCAGCACCTTGACTAGCGGCCTCGTCAATGAGCAGTTCTTC
>.|TRBD1|TRBJ1-1|TRBV6-1|15
CASRAFRQGSTEAFF
TGTGCCAGCAGAGCTTTCCGACAGGGGAGCACTGAAGCTTTCTTT
>.|.|TRBJ2-3|TRBV2|13
CASSDRDIDTQYF
TGTGCCAGCAGTGACAGGGATATAGATACGCAGTATTTT
>once|TRBD2|TRBJ2-7|TRBV14|13
CASSSTSGSRQYF
TGTGCCAGCAGCTCTACTAGCGGGAGTCGGCAGTACTTC
>.|.|TRBJ2-7|TRBV9|16
CASSVGGRSLYYEQYF
TGTGCCAGCAGCGTAGGAGGTCGATCCCTCTACTACGAGCAGTACTTC
>.|.|TRBJ2-7|TRBV6-5|13
CASSSTGLYEQYF
TGTGCCAGCAGTTCGACCGGCCTCTACGAGCAGTACTTC
>.|.|TRBJ2-4|TRBV29-1|13
CSVGPLAKNIQYF
TGCAGCGTTGGGCCCTTAGCCAAAAACATTCAGTACTTC
>.|.|TRBJ1-3|TRBV6-6|15
CASRSALGSGNTIYF
TGTGCCAGCAGGTCCGCCCTGGGAAGTGGAAACACCATATATTTT
>.|TRBD1|TRBJ2-7|TRBV29-1|15
CSVAGQGKVGYEQYF
TGCAGCGTGGCTGGACAGGGGAAGGTGGGGTACGAGCAGTACTTC
>.|.|TRBJ1-1|TRBV28|19
CASSLWAGYYGGRSTEAFF
TGTGCCAGCAGTTTATGGGCAGGGTATTATGGGGGACGATCCACTGAAGCTTTCTTT
>.|.|TRBJ2-3|TRBV5-8|16
CASSSGAGAMADTQYF
TGTGCCAGCAGCTCGGGGGCAGGGGCTATGGCAGATACGCAGTATTTT
>.|.|TRBJ2-7|TRBV5-1|15
CASSLDIDWTYEQYF
TGCGCCAGCAGCTTGGATATCGATTGGACCTACGAGCAGTACTTC
>.|TRBD1|TRBJ2-1|TRBV29-1|15
CSVERDRGFYNEQFF
TGCAGCGTTGAAAGGGACAGGGGATTCTACAATGAGCAGTTCTTC
>.|.|TRBJ1-3|TRBV5-3|17
CARSFWWATLSGNTIYF
TGTGCCAGAAGCTTTTGGTGGGCGACGCTCTCTGGAAACACCATATATTTT
>.|.|TRBJ2-7|TRBV5-1|12
CASSFRRDEQYF
TGCGCCAGCAGCTTCAGACGGGACGAGCAGTACTTC